Listed below are T cell receptor beta chains from one sample, sequenced in a study of post-analysis software for immune sequencing data. TCRdb processed the PCR reads anew with MiXCR; each CDR3 protein has one entry. The table shows roughly 400,000 distinct CDR3 sequences, with 35% to 45% occurring only once. The sample taken for sequencing was blood. The receptors here all came from a girl under 10 years old with multiple sclerosis. Both conserved end residues are part of each CDR3. D genes are given only for firm matches. Not every row has a clone size; where given, it reads once, few, many or a size class.

TRBV29-1	TRBJ1-2	TRBD1	many	TGCAGCGTCAGGTTAACAGGGGGCACCTATGGCTACACCTTC	CSVRLTGGTYGYTF
TRBV20-1	TRBJ2-7	NA	NA	TGCAGTGCTGGTACTAGTCCCGGCTACGAGCAGTACTTC	CSAGTSPGYEQYF
TRBV5-1	TRBJ2-5	NA	NA	TGCGCCAGCAGCCGAGGGGCGGAAGAGACCCAGTACTTC	CASSRGAEETQYF
TRBV27	TRBJ2-3	NA	NA	TGTGCCAGCAGTTTATCGGCGACAATTGTACAAGTTACGCAGTATTTT	CASSLSATIVQVTQYF
TRBV20-1	TRBJ1-6	TRBD1	few	TGCAGCGGGCAGGGGGCTGAGGGTTCACCCCTCCACTTT	CSGQGAEGSPLHF
TRBV28	TRBJ2-3	NA	few	TGTGCCAGCAGGCAAATACCGGGGGAGGAGTATTTT	CASRQIPGEEYF
TRBV6-5	TRBJ1-1	TRBD1	NA	TGTGCCAGCAGTGACATCACAGGGGATGGTCCTGAAGCTTTCTTT	CASSDITGDGPEAFF
TRBV10-3	TRBJ2-1	NA	NA	TGTGCCGTCAGTGAGTCAGGACCTGAGCAGTTCTTC	CAVSESGPEQFF
TRBV9	TRBJ1-1	NA	NA	TGTGCCAGCAGCGTAGGGGTGGGGGGCGCTGAAGCTTTCTTT	CASSVGVGGAEAFF
TRBV3-1	TRBJ2-5	TRBD2	NA	TGTGCCAGCAGCCAAGATCAGGCTAGCGGGCACCAAGAGACCCAGTACTTC	CASSQDQASGHQETQYF
TRBV20-1	TRBJ2-7	TRBD2	NA	TGCAGTGCTAGACAGACTAGCGGGGGGAGATACGAGCAGTACTTC	CSARQTSGGRYEQYF
TRBV4-1	TRBJ2-1	NA	NA	TGCGCCAGCAGCCAAGGAGGGGAAACCGGGGTCCCAACGGGCTCCTACAATGAGCAGTTCTTC	CASSQGGETGVPTGSYNEQFF
TRBV20-1	TRBJ2-7	NA	NA	TGCAGTGCTAGAGAATCGGGCTACGAGCAGTACTTC	CSARESGYEQYF
TRBV10-3	TRBJ1-2	TRBD1	few	TGTGCCATCAGGGACAGGTCAGGAGGCTACACCTTC	CAIRDRSGGYTF
TRBV9	TRBJ2-5	NA	NA	TGTGCCAGCAGCGTAGGACCGAGTGCGGGGACCCAGTACTTC	CASSVGPSAGTQYF
TRBV10-3	TRBJ2-3	NA	NA	TGTGTCATCAGTGAGGTAGAGATCACAGATACGCAGTATTTT	CVISEVEITDTQYF
TRBV6-5	TRBJ2-6	NA	NA	TGTACCAGCAGTTTGCTGGGGAACACACTTAGAGGCTCTGGGGCCAACGTCCTGACTTTC	CTSSLLGNTLRGSGANVLTF